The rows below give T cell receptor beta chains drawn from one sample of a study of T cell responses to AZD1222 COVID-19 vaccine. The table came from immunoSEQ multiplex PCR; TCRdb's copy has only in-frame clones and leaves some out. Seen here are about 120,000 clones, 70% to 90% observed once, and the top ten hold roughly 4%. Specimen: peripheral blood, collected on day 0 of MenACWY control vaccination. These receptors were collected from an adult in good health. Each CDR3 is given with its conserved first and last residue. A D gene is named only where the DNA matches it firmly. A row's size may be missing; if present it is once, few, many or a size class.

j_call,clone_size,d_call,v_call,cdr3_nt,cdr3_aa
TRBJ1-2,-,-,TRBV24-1,TGTGCCACCAGTGACCCAAGCGGTCATGGCTACACCTTC,CATSDPSGHGYTF
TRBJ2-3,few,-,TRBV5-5,TGTGCCAGCAGCCCCCGGGGAGGTAGCCGGGTCCCCACAGATACGCAGTATTTT,CASSPRGGSRVPTDTQYF
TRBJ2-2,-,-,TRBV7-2,TGTGCCAGCAGCTTTCAATTAAACACCGGGGAGCTGTTTTTT,CASSFQLNTGELFF
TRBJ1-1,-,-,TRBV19,TGTGCCAGTAGTATTAGCGGGGCGACTGAAGCTTTCTTT,CASSISGATEAFF
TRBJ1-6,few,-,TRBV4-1,TGCGCCAGCAGCAGTAGGGTGGGATCCCTCTCCTATAATTCACCCCTCCACTTT,CASSSRVGSLSYNSPLHF
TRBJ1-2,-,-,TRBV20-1,TGCAGTGCTAGTGTCCAGGGTATGGACTATGGCTACACCTTC,CSASVQGMDYGYTF
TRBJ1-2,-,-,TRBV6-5,TGTGCCAGCAAGAGGACTCTGACGGATCGTGGCGGCTACACCTTC,CASKRTLTDRGGYTF
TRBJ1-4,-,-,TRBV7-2,TGTGCCAGCAGCCTAGGTCCCCGCGAAAAACTGTTTTTT,CASSLGPREKLFF
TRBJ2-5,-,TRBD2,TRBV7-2,TGTGCCAGCAGCTTAGCGCCCAGCGGGGGGGCCAAGGAGACCCAGTACTTC,CASSLAPSGGAKETQYF
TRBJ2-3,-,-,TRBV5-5,TGTGCCAGCAGCTTGAGCCAGAACACAGATACGCAGTATTTT,CASSLSQNTDTQYF
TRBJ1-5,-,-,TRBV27,TGTGCCAGCAGTTTATCAGGGCTTAGCAATCAGCCCCAGCATTTT,CASSLSGLSNQPQHF
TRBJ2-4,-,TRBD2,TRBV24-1,TGTGCCACCAGTGATTCTGGGGCGGGGGGAGTTCAGTACTTC,CATSDSGAGGVQYF
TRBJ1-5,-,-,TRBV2,TGTGCCACCGCTTGGGATAGCAATCAGCCCCAGCATTTT,CATAWDSNQPQHF
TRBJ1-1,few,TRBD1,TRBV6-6,TGTGCCAGCAGTCGACGGACAGGTGGGCACACTGAAGCTTTCTTT,CASSRRTGGHTEAFF
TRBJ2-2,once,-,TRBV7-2,TGTGCCAGCAGCCCCCGGGTTGGCGAGGCCGGGGAGCTGTTTTTT,CASSPRVGEAGELFF
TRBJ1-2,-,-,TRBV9,TGTGCCAGCAGCGGCCCGTTATGGGGGCAGGGCTATGGCTACACCTTC,CASSGPLWGQGYGYTF
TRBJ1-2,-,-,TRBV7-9,TGTGCCAGCAGCTTAGCGGAGGGTAACTATGGCTACACCTTC,CASSLAEGNYGYTF
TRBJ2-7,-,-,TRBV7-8,TGTGCCAGCAGCTTAAACCGCTTAGGGTACGAGCAGTACTTC,CASSLNRLGYEQYF
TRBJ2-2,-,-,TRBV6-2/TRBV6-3,TGTGCCAGCAGTTTCCTCCCCACCGGGGAGCTGTTTTTT,CASSFLPTGELFF
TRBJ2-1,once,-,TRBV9,TGTGCCAGCAGCCCCCTCGGCAGCGGGAATGAGCAGTTCTTC,CASSPLGSGNEQFF
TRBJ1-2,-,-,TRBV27,TGTGCCAGCAGTCGGGCAGGGATAGGCTATGGCTACACCTTC,CASSRAGIGYGYTF
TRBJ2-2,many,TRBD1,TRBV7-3,TGTGCCAGCAGCCAACACTCGCAGGACAGGACAAGGGACATCGGGGAGCTGTTTTTT,CASSQHSQDRTRDIGELFF
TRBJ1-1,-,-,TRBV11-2,TGTGCCAGCAGCGGTGCCTACACTGAAGCTTTCTTT,CASSGAYTEAFF
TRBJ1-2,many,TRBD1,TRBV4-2,TGTGCCAGCAGCCAAGATATCGGGGACAGGGGAGCCTATGGCTACACCTTC,CASSQDIGDRGAYGYTF
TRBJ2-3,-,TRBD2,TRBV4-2,TGTGCCAGCAGCCAAGAAGGACTAGCGGGTTCGACTTCCACAGATACGCAGTATTTT,CASSQEGLAGSTSTDTQYF
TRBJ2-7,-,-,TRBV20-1,TGCAGTGCCACCGGTCGCGAGCAGTACTTC,CSATGREQYF
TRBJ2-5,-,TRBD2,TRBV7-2,TGTGCCAGCAGTTCTAGCGGGGGGGACCGAAAGACCCAGTACTTC,CASSSSGGDRKTQYF
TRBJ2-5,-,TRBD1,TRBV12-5,TGTGCTAGTGGCCCAGACAGGGCCCAAGAGACCCAGTACTTC,CASGPDRAQETQYF
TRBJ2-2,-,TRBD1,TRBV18,TGTGCCAGCTCACCACTGAGGCAGGGGGCGGCAATGAGCACCGGGGAGCTGTTTTTT,CASSPLRQGAAMSTGELFF
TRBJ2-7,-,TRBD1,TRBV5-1,TGCGCCAGCAGCTTGGAGTCTGGGACAGGGTCCTACGAGCAGTACTTC,CASSLESGTGSYEQYF
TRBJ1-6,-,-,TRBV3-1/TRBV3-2,TGTGCCACCGCCGACGGAAGCTATAATTCACCCCTCCACTTT,CATADGSYNSPLHF
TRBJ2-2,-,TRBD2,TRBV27,TGTGCCAGCACAGAGTCTAGCGGGGATCACACCGGGGAGCTGTTTTTT,CASTESSGDHTGELFF
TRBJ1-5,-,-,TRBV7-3,TGTGCCAGCAGCTTAACCGGGGGGCGTGATCAGCCCCAGCATTTT,CASSLTGGRDQPQHF
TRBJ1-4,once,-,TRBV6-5,TGTGCCAGCCATGGGGGTCTCGTGGGAGAAAAACTGTTTTTT,CASHGGLVGEKLFF
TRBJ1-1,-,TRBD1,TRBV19,TGTGCCAGTAGTATTCCCCGGGACAGGGCATGGGACACTGAAGCTTTCTTT,CASSIPRDRAWDTEAFF
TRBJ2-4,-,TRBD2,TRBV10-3,TGTGCCATCAGTGAAGGCCTAGCGGGGGCAGCCAAAAACATTCAGTACTTC,CAISEGLAGAAKNIQYF
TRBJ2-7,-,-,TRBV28,TGTGCCAGCAGCCTCGACCAGGACGAGCAGTACTTC,CASSLDQDEQYF
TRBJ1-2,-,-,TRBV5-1,TGCGCCAGCAGGTCCACCGACGAGGGTATGTTAGGCTACACCTTC,CASRSTDEGMLGYTF
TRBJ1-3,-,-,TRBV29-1,TGCAGCGTTGTTGGTGGATCTGGAAACACCATATATTTT,CSVVGGSGNTIYF
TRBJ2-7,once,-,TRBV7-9,TGTGCCAGCAGGCAGGGTGATCAAAACTCCTACGAGCAGTACTTC,CASRQGDQNSYEQYF
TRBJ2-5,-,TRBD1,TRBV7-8,TGTGCCAGCAGCCTGGACAGGGCCACGCAAGAGACCCAGTACTTC,CASSLDRATQETQYF
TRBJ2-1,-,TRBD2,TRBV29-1,TGCAGCGTTGAAGAGGGACCCCTAGCGGGGGTTCTCCACAATGAGCAGTTCTTC,CSVEEGPLAGVLHNEQFF
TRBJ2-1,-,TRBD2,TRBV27,TGTGCCAGCAGTGAACGGGGAGGGTACAATGAGCAGTTCTTC,CASSERGGYNEQFF
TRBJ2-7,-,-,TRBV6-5,TGTGCCAGCACCCTGGTACAGGGCCCCTACGAGCAGTACTTC,CASTLVQGPYEQYF
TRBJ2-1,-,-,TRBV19,TGTGCCAGTAGTACCCGTAATGGATGGGGACACGATGAGCAGTTCTTC,CASSTRNGWGHDEQFF
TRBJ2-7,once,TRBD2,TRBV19,TGTGCCAGCCGGACTAGCGGGAGCTCCTACGAGCAGTACTTC,CASRTSGSSYEQYF
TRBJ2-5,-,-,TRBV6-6,TGTGCCAGCAGTCGGTATTCCGGGGGAGGAGAGACCCAGTACTTC,CASSRYSGGGETQYF
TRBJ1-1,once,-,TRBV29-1,TGCAGCGTTACTTGGGGCCCGGAAGCTTTCTTT,CSVTWGPEAFF